This T cell receptor beta chain was captured by sequencing in a study of blood T cells in healthy people across ages. Together with a sample-barcoded 5' primer, a J-beta primer mix was included in a second PCR lasting roughly 6 to 12 cycles. TCRdb processed the 5' RACE reads anew with MiXCR; each CDR3 protein has one entry. The sample lists about 800,000 distinct CDR3 sequences; about half were seen once. Trimming shortened V by 3 bases and J by 0 bases, and 14 bases separated the two germline ends. CDR1 and CDR2 from the germline V gene are KGHDR and SFDVKD. The CDR3 totals 17 residues. RNA extraction gave at least 5 micrograms of total RNA per sample.

V gene TRBV24-1 combines with J gene TRBJ1-5; possibly TRBD1 for D (6 bases). The source is a man aged 80 or over in good health. Sequencing input: blood. The CDR3 is CATSDAGAPRSNQPQHF. The CDR3 DNA reads TGTGCCACCAGTGATGCAGGGGCGCCACGTAGCAATCAGCCCCAGCATTTT.